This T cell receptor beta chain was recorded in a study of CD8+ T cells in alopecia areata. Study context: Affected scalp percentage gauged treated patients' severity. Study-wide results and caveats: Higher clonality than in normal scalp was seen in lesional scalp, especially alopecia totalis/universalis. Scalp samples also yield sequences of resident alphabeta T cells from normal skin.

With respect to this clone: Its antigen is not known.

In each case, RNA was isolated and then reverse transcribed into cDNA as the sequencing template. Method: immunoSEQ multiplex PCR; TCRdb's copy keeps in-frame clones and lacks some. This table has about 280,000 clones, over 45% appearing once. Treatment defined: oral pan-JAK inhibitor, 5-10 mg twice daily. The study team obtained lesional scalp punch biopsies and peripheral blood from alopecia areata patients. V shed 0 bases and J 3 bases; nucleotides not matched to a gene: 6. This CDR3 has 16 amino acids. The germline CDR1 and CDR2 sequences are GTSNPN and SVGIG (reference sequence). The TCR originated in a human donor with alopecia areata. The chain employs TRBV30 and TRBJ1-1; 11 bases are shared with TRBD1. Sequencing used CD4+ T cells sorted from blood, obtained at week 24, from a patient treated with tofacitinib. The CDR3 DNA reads TGTGCCTGGAGTGTACGGGACAGGGGGTACTACACTGAAGCTTTCTTT. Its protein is CAWSVRDRGYYTEAFF. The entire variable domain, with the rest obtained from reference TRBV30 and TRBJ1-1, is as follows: SQTIHQWPATLVQPVGSPLSLECTVEGTSNPNLYWYRQAAGRGLQLLFYSVGIGQISSEVPQNLSASRPQDRQFILSSKKLLLSDSGFYLCAWSVRDRGYYTEAFFGQGTRLTVV.